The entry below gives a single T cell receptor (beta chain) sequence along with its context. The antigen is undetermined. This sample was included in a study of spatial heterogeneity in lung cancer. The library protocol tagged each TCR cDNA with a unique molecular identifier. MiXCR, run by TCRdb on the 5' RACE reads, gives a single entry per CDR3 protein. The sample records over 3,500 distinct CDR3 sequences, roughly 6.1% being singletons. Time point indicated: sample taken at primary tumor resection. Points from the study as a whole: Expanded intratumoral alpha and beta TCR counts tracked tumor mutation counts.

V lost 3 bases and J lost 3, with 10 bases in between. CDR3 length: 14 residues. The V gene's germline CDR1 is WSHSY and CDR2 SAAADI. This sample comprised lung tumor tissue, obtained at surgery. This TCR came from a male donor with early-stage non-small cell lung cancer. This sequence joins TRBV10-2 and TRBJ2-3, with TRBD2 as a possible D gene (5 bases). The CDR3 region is CASSDTRGTDTQYF. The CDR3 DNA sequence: TGCGCCAGCAGTGATACCCGGGGTACAGATACGCAGTATTTT.